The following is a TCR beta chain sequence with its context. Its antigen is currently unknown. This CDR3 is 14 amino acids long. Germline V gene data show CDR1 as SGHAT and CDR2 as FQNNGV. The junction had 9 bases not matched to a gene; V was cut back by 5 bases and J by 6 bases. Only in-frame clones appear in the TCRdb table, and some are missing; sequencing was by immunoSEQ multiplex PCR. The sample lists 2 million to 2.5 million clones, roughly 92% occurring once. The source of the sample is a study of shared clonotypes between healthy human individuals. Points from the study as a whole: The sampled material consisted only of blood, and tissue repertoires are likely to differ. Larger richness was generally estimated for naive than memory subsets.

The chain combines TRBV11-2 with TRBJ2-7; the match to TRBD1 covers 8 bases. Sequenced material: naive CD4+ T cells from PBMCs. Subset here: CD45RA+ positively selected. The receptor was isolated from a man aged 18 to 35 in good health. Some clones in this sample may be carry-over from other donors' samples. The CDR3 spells CASSDYRGWLEQYF. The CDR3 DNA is TGTGCCAGCAGCGACTACAGGGGGTGGCTCGAGCAGTACTTC.